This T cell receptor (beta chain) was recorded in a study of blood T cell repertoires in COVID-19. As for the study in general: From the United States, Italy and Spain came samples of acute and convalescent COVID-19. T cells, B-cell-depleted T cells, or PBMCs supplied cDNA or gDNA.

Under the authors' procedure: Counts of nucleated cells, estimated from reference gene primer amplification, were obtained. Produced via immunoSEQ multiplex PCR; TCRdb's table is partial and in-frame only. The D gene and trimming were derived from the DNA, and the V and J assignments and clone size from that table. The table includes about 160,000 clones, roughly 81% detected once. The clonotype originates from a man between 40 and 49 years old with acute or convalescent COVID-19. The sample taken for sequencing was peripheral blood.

In nucleotides, the CDR3 is TGTGCCAGCAGGTTTACAGGGGAAGGGGGCTTCGAGCAGTACTTC. Translating gives CASRFTGEGGFEQYF. The chain is built from TRBV7-9 and TRBJ2-7; 7 bases align to TRBD1. The junction had 14 bases not matched to a gene; V was cut back by 6 bases and J by 6 bases. The CDR3 runs 15 residues. The germline gives CDR1 SEHNR, CDR2 FQNEAQ (reference sequence).